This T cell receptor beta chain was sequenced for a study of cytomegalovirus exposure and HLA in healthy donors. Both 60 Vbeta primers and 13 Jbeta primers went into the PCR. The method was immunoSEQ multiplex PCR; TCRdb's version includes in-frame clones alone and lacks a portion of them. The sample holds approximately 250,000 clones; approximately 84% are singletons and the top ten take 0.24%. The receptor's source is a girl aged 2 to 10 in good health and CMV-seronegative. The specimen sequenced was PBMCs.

The CDR3 is CASGSVSGINTGELFF. The CDR3 DNA sequence: TGTGCTAGTGGTTCCGTTAGCGGGATTAACACCGGGGAGCTGTTTTTT. This chain uses TRBV12-5 with TRBJ2-2; 8 nucleotides agree with TRBD2. The J segment lost 2 bases and the V segment lost 4 bases, leaving 6 bases of the junction unmatched. This CDR3 contains 16 residues. Germline CDR1 is LGHNT and CDR2 is FRNRAP.